A selection of T cell receptor beta chains follows, all from one sample in a study of blood T cell repertoires in COVID-19. Profiling relied on immunoSEQ multiplex PCR, and the TCRdb table lists in-frame clones only, not all of them. The table includes over 120,000 clones, approximately 86% detected once. The sample taken for sequencing was peripheral blood. Every receptor here comes from an older man with acute or convalescent COVID-19. The CDR3 runs from the conserved cysteine through the conserved F or W. D genes are given only for firm matches. Not all rows give a size; the values are once, few, many and, for expanded clones, a class.

j_call | clone_size | v_call | d_call | cdr3_nt | cdr3_aa
TRBJ2-7 | - | TRBV2 | - | TGTGCCAGCAGCAGCGGAACCTTCTCCTACGAGCAGTACTTC | CASSSGTFSYEQYF
TRBJ1-2 | - | TRBV27 | TRBD1 | TGTGCCAGCAGTGCTACCGGGACAGGGACCAACTATGGCTACACCTTC | CASSATGTGTNYGYTF
TRBJ2-3 | once | TRBV27 | - | TGTGCCAGCAGTTTCTTACGGCAGGGTCTTACAGATACGCAGTATTTT | CASSFLRQGLTDTQYF
TRBJ1-3 | - | TRBV6-1 | TRBD1 | TGTGCCAGCAGTGCCGGGGACAGCCTTACTAACTCTGGAAACACCATATATTTT | CASSAGDSLTNSGNTIYF
TRBJ1-2 | once | TRBV7-2 | TRBD1 | TGTGCCAGCAGCCGCCGACAGGGAGGCGATGGCTACACCTTC | CASSRRQGGDGYTF
TRBJ1-2 | - | TRBV3-1/TRBV3-2 | TRBD1 | TGTGCCAGCAGCCTATCCCCGGGACAGAGGGGTTATGGCTACACCTTC | CASSLSPGQRGYGYTF
TRBJ2-5 | - | TRBV15 | TRBD1 | TGTGCCACCAGCAGAGATTTGGGGGGACAGGTCCATTTAGGCCAGTACTTC | CATSRDLGGQVHLGQYF
TRBJ2-7 | - | TRBV6-5 | TRBD2 | TGTGCCAGCAGTTACTCGCTAGCGGATCTACGCGAGCAGTACTTC | CASSYSLADLREQYF
TRBJ1-4 | - | TRBV5-1 | TRBD1 | TGCGCCAGCAGCTTCGGGACAGATAATGAAAAACTGTTTTTT | CASSFGTDNEKLFF
TRBJ1-2 | once | TRBV28 | - | TGTGCCAGCAGGACCAGCGGTACCTATGGCTACACCTTC | CASRTSGTYGYTF
TRBJ1-1 | few | TRBV5-1 | - | TGCGCCAGCAGCCCCTCGGGCAGGGCCGTCGATGAAGCTTTCTTT | CASSPSGRAVDEAFF
TRBJ1-3 | - | TRBV7-9 | - | TGTGCCAGCAGCTCCTTGACAGCACCTTCGCCGGAGGGAGGAAACACCATATATTTT | CASSSLTAPSPEGGNTIYF
TRBJ1-3 | once | TRBV5-5 | TRBD1 | TGTGCCAGCAGCCCCGGGACAGCCTCTGGAAACACCATATATTTT | CASSPGTASGNTIYF
TRBJ2-2 | - | TRBV6-1 | - | TGTGCCAGCAGTGCAGGGGGCGCGGGGGTCACCGGGGAGCTGTTTTTT | CASSAGGAGVTGELFF
TRBJ2-1 | once | TRBV2 | TRBD2 | TGTGCCAGCAGCTCAACTAGCGGGGGGTTGAATGAGCAGTTCTTC | CASSSTSGGLNEQFF
TRBJ2-5 | - | TRBV29-1 | TRBD1 | TGCAGCGCCCTGGGACAGCAAGAGACCCAGTACTTC | CSALGQQETQYF
TRBJ1-1 | - | TRBV7-9 | - | TGTGCCAGCAGCCGACCAGGGCTCACTGAAGCTTTCTTT | CASSRPGLTEAFF
TRBJ1-1 | - | TRBV30 | - | TGTGCCTGGAGTGTATCGGGGGAAACTGAAGCTTTCTTT | CAWSVSGETEAFF
TRBJ2-3 | - | TRBV7-9 | - | TGTGCCAGCAGCTCCGCGTACGGCAGGGGAGATTTCGCAGATACGCAGTATTTT | CASSSAYGRGDFADTQYF
TRBJ1-2 | - | TRBV5-1 | - | TGCGCCAGCAGCCCGATGGAGGGTGTTGGCTACACCTTC | CASSPMEGVGYTF
TRBJ1-1 | - | TRBV5-1 | - | TGCGCCAGCAGCTTGGGTCGGGGGTTGGCTGAAGCTTTCTTT | CASSLGRGLAEAFF